Below, 10 T cell receptor beta chains from the same sample are listed, as sequenced in a study of blood T cells in healthy people across ages (dated by TCRdb to the mid-2010s). Library preparation used 5' RACE. Sequencing was carried out with an Illumina HiSeq 2500. A second PCR of 7 to 11 cycles was performed with a sample-barcoded 5' primer and a J-beta primer mix. TCRdb reworked the public reads: Q25 trimming with fastp, MiXCR clone assembly, productive beta chains retained. Every entry covers one CDR3 protein and lists the most common genes and DNA from its rows. Across this sample there are roughly 830,000 distinct CDR3 sequences, with approximately 65% seen only once. The top ten clones comprise roughly 25% of the sample. Sequenced material: blood. These receptors were taken from a man aged 25-40 years in good health.

The J gene is TRBJ1-5, the V gene TRBV20-1, with D possibly TRBD1 on 6 matching bases. Per the germline V gene, CDR1 is DFQATT and CDR2 is SNEGSKA (reference sequence). The CDR3 runs 14 residues. The germline V and J ends were trimmed by 5 bases and 2 bases, with 13 bases remaining between them. CDR3 protein: CSAGGAFGNQPQHF. The CDR3 nucleotides read TGCAGTGCTGGGGGGGCCTTTGGCAATCAGCCCCAGCATTTT.

This chain uses TRBV4-3 with TRBJ1-4; D unresolved. Trimming left V 0 bases short and J 10 bases short, with 12 bases between. The CDR3 extends over 14 amino acids. Germline values: CDR1 LGHNA, CDR2 YSLEER. The CDR3 loop is CASSQDRTTGKLFF. In DNA form, the CDR3 reads TGCGCCAGCAGCCAAGATAGGACGACTGGAAAACTGTTTTTT.

The CDR3 spells CATSTRVSNQPQHF. Written as DNA, the CDR3 is TGTGCCACCAGCACCCGCGTGAGTAATCAGCCCCAGCATTTT. The V and J genes are TRBV15 and TRBJ1-5, with no clear D. Germline V gives CDR1 LNHNV, CDR2 YYDKDF (reference sequence). With 4 bases removed from V and 4 bases from J, the gap between germline ends came to 11 bases. The CDR3 sequence is 14 residues long.

V is TRBV5-1 and J is TRBJ2-3; TRBD1 matches at 7 bases. CDR3 size: 15 residues. Trimming took 3 bases from V and 1 from J; bases not matched to a gene: 5. Germline CDR1 reads SGHRS; CDR2 reads YFSETQ. The CDR3 is CASSWAQGGTDTQYF. The CDR3 DNA sequence: TGCGCCAGCAGCTGGGCTCAGGGGGGCACAGATACGCAGTATTTT.

The chain is built from TRBV20-1 and TRBJ2-7, with no clear D. The assigned J gene may be wrong: the sequence end matches TRBJ2-5 better. This CDR3 region has 12 residues. Germline CDR1 and CDR2: DFQATT and SNEGSKA (reference sequence). The CDR3 DNA sequence: TGCAGTGCTAGTGTTGAGCTTCGGACCCAGTACTTC. This translates into CSASVELRTQYF.

The chain is built from TRBV7-9 and TRBJ1-6, with D perhaps matching TRBD1 (5 bases). The CDR3 has 18 residues. The V end was cut by 0 bases, the J end by 0 bases, with 12 bases between. Germline V gene lookup returns CDR1 SEHNR and CDR2 FQNEAQ (reference sequence). The CDR3 DNA reads as TGTGCCAGCAGCTTAGCACAGGCCTCAAGCTCCTATAATTCACCCCTCCACTTT. Protein: CASSLAQASSSYNSPLHF.

This clonotype was counted only a few times. The J gene is TRBJ2-5, the V gene TRBV5-1, with 8 bases aligning to TRBD2. The CDR3 spans 15 residues. J lost 4 bases, V lost 4 bases, and 9 bases had no gene match. Per germline, CDR1 SGHRS and CDR2 YFSETQ. The CDR3 region is CASSVTSGTRETQYF. CDR3 DNA sequence: TGCGCCAGCAGCGTGACTTCCGGGACTAGAGAGACCCAGTACTTC.

The chain couples TRBV20-1 to TRBJ1-5; D may be TRBD1 (6 bases). Germline V gene lookup returns CDR1 DFQATT and CDR2 SNEGSKA (reference sequence). The V end was cut by 0 bases, the J end by 3 bases, with 15 bases between. This CDR3 has 16 residues. The CDR3 loop reads CSARDSRRGDNQPQHF. DNA for the CDR3: TGCAGTGCTAGAGATAGTCGCAGGGGAGACAATCAGCCCCAGCATTTT.

V gene TRBV11-2 combines with J gene TRBJ2-3, with 8 bases matching TRBD2. V lost 7 bases and J lost 5; bases outside the gene matches: 8. CDR3 length equals 14 residues. Germline-derived CDR1 and CDR2 are SGHAT and FQNNGV. The CDR3, as DNA: TGTGCCAGCAACTCAGGACTAGCAGTAGATACGCAGTATTTT. Protein product: CASNSGLAVDTQYF.

Only a few counts were recorded for this clonotype. The chain combines TRBV2 with TRBJ1-5; D remains ambiguous. V lost 3 bases and J 3 bases, leaving 9 bases between the germline ends. This CDR3 comprises 14 residues. Germline CDR1 and CDR2: SNHLY and FYNNEI. In nucleotides, the CDR3 is TGTGCCAGCAGTGACCGCAGCTACAATCAGCCCCAGCATTTT. Encoded protein: CASSDRSYNQPQHF.